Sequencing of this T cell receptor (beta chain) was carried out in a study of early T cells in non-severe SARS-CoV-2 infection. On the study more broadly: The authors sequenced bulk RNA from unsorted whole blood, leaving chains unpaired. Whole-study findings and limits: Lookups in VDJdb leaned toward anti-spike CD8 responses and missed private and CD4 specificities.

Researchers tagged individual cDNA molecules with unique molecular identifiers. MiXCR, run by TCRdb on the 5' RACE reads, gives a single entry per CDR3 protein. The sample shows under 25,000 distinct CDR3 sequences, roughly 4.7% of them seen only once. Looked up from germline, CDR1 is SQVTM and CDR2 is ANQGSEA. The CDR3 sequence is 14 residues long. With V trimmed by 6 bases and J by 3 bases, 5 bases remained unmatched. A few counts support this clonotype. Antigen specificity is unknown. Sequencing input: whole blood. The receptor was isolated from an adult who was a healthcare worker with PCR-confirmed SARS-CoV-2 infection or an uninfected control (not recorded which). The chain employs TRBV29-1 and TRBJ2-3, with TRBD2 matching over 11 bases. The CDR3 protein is CSVILAGVTDTQYF. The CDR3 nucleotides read TGCAGCGTGATACTAGCGGGGGTTACAGATACGCAGTATTTT.